These 25 T cell receptor beta chains were all obtained from the same sample, sequenced in a study of T cell repertoires in cytomegalovirus infection. TCRdb re-called the reads with MiXCR, one entry per CDR3 protein. The table includes over 150,000 distinct CDR3 sequences, approximately 18% detected once. Input material: CD8+ T cells from PBMCs. All receptors come from a human donor in good health (CMV status not recorded). Some clones in this sample may be carry-over from other donors' samples.

This clonotype showed up many times. The chain carries TRBV27 and TRBJ1-2; TRBD1 matches at 7 bases. CDR3 length: 14 amino acids. Germline lookup yields CDR1 MNHEY and CDR2 SMNVEV (reference sequence). The V segment lost 2 bases and the J segment 0 bases; nucleotides outside the gene matches: 0. In DNA, the CDR3 is TGTGCCAGCAGTTTACAGGGGGCTAACTATGGCTACACCTTC. Protein: CASSLQGANYGYTF.

This chain uses TRBV6-5 with TRBJ2-3; TRBD1 agrees at 8 bases. This CDR3 is built from 12 residues. The germline CDR1 and CDR2 sequences are MNHEY and SVGAGI. V was pared by 5 bases and J by 8 bases, with 3 bases of the junction left unmatched. The CDR3 here is CASSEDRATQYF. The DNA of the CDR3 is TGTGCCAGCAGTGAGGACAGGGCTACGCAGTATTTT.

This clonotype came up a few times. V is TRBV12-3 or TRBV12-4 and J is TRBJ2-3; 10 bases agree with TRBD1. V lost 7 bases to trimming and J lost 5 bases; unmatched junction nucleotides: 9. This CDR3 is 15 amino acids long. The CDR3 nucleotides are TGTGCCAGCACTGGGGGACAGGGGCTGGTAGATACGCAGTATTTT. Translating gives CASTGGQGLVDTQYF.

The chain carries TRBV7-9 and TRBJ2-3; possible D gene TRBD2, 5 bases. V dropped 4 bases and J dropped 2 bases, with 19 bases sitting between them. The CDR3 is made up of 17 amino acids. Germline lookup yields CDR1 SEHNR and CDR2 FQNEAQ (reference sequence). CDR3 in DNA: TGTGCCAGCAGCTCCCCCCCGGACTCCACATACACAGATACGCAGTATTTT. The encoded protein is CASSSPPDSTYTDTQYF.

The genes are TRBV4-1 and TRBJ2-7; 8 positions agree with TRBD1. V was clipped by 3 bases and J by 3 bases; unmatched bases: 4. This CDR3 has 14 residues. Germline CDR1 is MGHRA and CDR2 is YSYEKL. CDR3 region: CASSQEDRDYEQYF. The CDR3 DNA follows: TGCGCCAGCAGCCAGGAGGACAGGGACTACGAGCAGTACTTC.

The gene calls are TRBV28 and TRBJ2-1; 10 nucleotides agree with TRBD1. The CDR3 sequence is 19 residues long. The junction had 13 bases not matched to a gene; V was cut back by 4 bases and J by 1 base. Per the germline V gene, CDR1 is MDHEN and CDR2 is SYDVKM. The CDR3, as DNA: TGTGCCAGCAGTTCCCGGGACAGGGGCAAAGGGGGGTCCTACAATGAGCAGTTCTTC. Protein sequence: CASSSRDRGKGGSYNEQFF.

The chain recombines TRBV27 with TRBJ2-7; D possibly matches TRBD1 or TRBD2 (7 bases each). The CDR3 contains 15 residues. V dropped 0 bases and J dropped 2 bases, with 11 bases sitting between them. CDR1 MNHEY and CDR2 SMNVEV come from the germline V gene (reference sequence). CDR3 coding DNA: TGTGCCAGCAGTTTATCGGCAGGGGGGGCCTACGAGCAGTACTTC. Protein: CASSLSAGGAYEQYF.

The CDR3 sequence is CATSRVSGKPEAFF. The DNA of the CDR3 is TGTGCCACCAGCAGAGTATCCGGGAAACCTGAAGCTTTCTTT. The V gene is TRBV15, the J gene TRBJ1-1; D call uncertain. CDR3 length: 14 amino acids. CDR1 LNHNV and CDR2 YYDKDF come from the germline V gene (reference sequence). V lost 1 base and J lost 6, with 12 bases in between.

This chain links TRBV4-2 with TRBJ1-5, with 7 bases identical to TRBD1. The CDR3 extends over 15 amino acids. The J segment lost 5 bases and the V segment lost 3 bases, leaving 7 bases of the junction unmatched. Per the germline V gene, CDR1 is LGHNA and CDR2 is YNFKEQ. CDR3 DNA sequence: TGTGCCAGCAGCCAGAACAGGGGAGAAGATCAGCCCCAGCATTTT. This translates into CASSQNRGEDQPQHF.

Of note for this clonotype: The junction and the germline gene differ at one end; a read error may be behind it. The chain joins TRBV6-5 to TRBJ1-1; D is unclear. CDR3 size: 13 residues. The germline V gene has CDR1 MNHEY and CDR2 SVGAGI. The CDR3 DNA reads as TGTGCCAGCAGTTACGAGGCTGCGAGCGAAGTGGTTTTT. This codes for CASSYEAASEVVF.

A few counts support this clonotype. This chain connects TRBV11-2 to TRBJ2-7; 11 bases fit TRBD1. The germline gives CDR1 SGHAT, CDR2 FQNNGV. After removal of 5 bases from V and 3 bases from J, the junction contained 6 bases not matched to a gene. This CDR3 comprises 15 residues. The CDR3 nucleotides are TGTGCCAGCAGCCTCGGGACAGGGGGTTTCTACGAGCAGTACTTC. This codes for CASSLGTGGFYEQYF.

The genes are TRBV5-6 and TRBJ1-4; D is uncertain. The CDR3 is 15 residues long. Trimming shortened V by 3 bases and J by 0 bases, and 9 bases separated the two germline ends. The germline V gene encodes CDR1 SGHDT and CDR2 YYEEEE. CDR3 loop: CASSYVGSTNEKLFF. In nucleotides, the CDR3 is TGTGCCAGCAGCTATGTCGGATCAACTAATGAAAAACTGTTTTTT.

CDR3 amino acids: CSAIETRGRSYEQYF. CDR3 coding DNA: TGCAGTGCTATAGAGACAAGGGGGAGAAGCTACGAGCAGTACTTC. The chain joins TRBV20-1 to TRBJ2-7; D possibly corresponds to TRBD1 (6 bases). The CDR3 is made up of 15 amino acids. The germline V gene has CDR1 DFQATT and CDR2 SNEGSKA (reference sequence). Trimming removed 4 bases from V and 3 bases from J, with 19 bases in between.

The chain joins TRBV27 to TRBJ2-5; D possibly corresponds to TRBD2 (6 bases). Germline CDR1 MNHEY, CDR2 SMNVEV (reference sequence). The CDR3 runs 14 residues. Deletions cut 4 bases from V and 9 bases from J, with 18 bases between. The CDR3 region is CASSSRGGTGAQYF. The CDR3 region has the DNA TGTGCCAGCAGTTCTCGCGGAGGGACCGGGGCCCAGTACTTC.

The chain employs TRBV12-3 or TRBV12-4 and TRBJ2-3, with D perhaps matching TRBD1 or TRBD2 (5 bases each). This CDR3 has 14 amino acids. The ends were cut back, 3 bases at V and 6 bases at J, with 13 bases in the middle. The CDR3 region is CASSFGGSRDTQYF. DNA for the CDR3: TGTGCCAGCAGTTTTGGGGGAAGTAGGGATACGCAGTATTTT.

This clonotype was detected a few times. The rearrangement uses TRBV6-6 and TRBJ2-1; D not resolved. V lost 0 bases and J 9 bases, leaving 3 bases between the germline ends. The V gene's germline CDR1 is MNHNY and CDR2 SVGAGI (reference sequence). The CDR3 runs to 11 residues. The CDR3 here is CASSYSFEQFF. For the CDR3, the DNA is TGTGCCAGCAGTTACTCGTTTGAGCAGTTCTTC.

The gene calls are TRBV25-1 and TRBJ2-7; the D gene is possibly TRBD1 (6 bases). CDR1 is MGHDK and CDR2 is SYGVNS in the germline V gene. The V end was cut by 4 bases, the J end by 4 bases, with 14 bases between. The CDR3 runs 14 residues. In DNA, the CDR3 is TGTGCCAGCAGTGCCGACAGGTCGGGGTACGAGCAGTACTTC. It encodes CASSADRSGYEQYF.

The J gene is TRBJ2-2, the V gene TRBV11-2; TRBD1 is a possible D gene (5 bases). The ends were cut back, 2 bases at V and 4 bases at J, with 11 bases in the middle. The germline V gene has CDR1 SGHAT and CDR2 FQNNGV. This CDR3 is 15 amino acids long. CDR3 sequence reads: CASSLSAGPTGELFF. DNA for the CDR3: TGTGCCAGCAGCTTATCGGCAGGGCCCACCGGGGAGCTGTTTTTT.

The V and J genes are TRBV5-1 and TRBJ1-1, with 7 bases matching TRBD1. This CDR3 has 16 residues. J was trimmed by 3 bases and V by 0 bases; bases with no gene match: 8. CDR1 is SGHRS, CDR2 YFSETQ, per germline. CDR3 residues: CASSLDDRERDTEAFF. DNA of the CDR3: TGCGCCAGCAGCTTGGACGACAGGGAACGGGACACTGAAGCTTTCTTT.

The gene calls are TRBV11-1 and TRBJ2-1; TRBD1 aligns across 12 bases. The CDR3 contains 15 residues. V was clipped by 4 bases and J by 8 bases; unmatched bases: 6. The germline CDR1 and CDR2 sequences are SGHAT and FQDESV (reference sequence). The DNA of the CDR3 is TGTGCCAGCAGCTCCGGGACAGGGGGCGGAGATGAGCAGTTCTTC. Protein product: CASSSGTGGGDEQFF.

This clonotype was counted a few times. This chain uses TRBV14 with TRBJ2-1; D not certain. Germline CDR1 and CDR2: SGHDN and FVKESK. The CDR3 totals 15 residues. V lost 4 bases and J 0 bases, leaving 10 bases between the germline ends. CDR3 nucleotide sequence: TGTGCCAGCAGCCTTGATGACTTCTCCTACAATGAGCAGTTCTTC. Translation: CASSLDDFSYNEQFF.

This clonotype showed up just once. A much more abundant neighbour one base away suggests this may be a read error. The V gene is TRBV7-2, the J gene TRBJ1-2; 8 bases match TRBD1. Germline-derived CDR1 and CDR2 are SGHTA and FQGNSA. The CDR3 is 16 residues long. V trimming: 5 bases; J trimming: 3 bases; junction bases outside the gene matches: 11. CDR3 region: CASSPIPGQGDYGYTF. As DNA, the CDR3 is TGTGCCAGCAGCCCCATCCCCGGACAGGGCGACTATGGCTACACCTTC.

This clonotype was counted a few times. This chain connects TRBV7-2 to TRBJ2-5, with D perhaps TRBD2 (6 bases). V lost 0 bases and J 14 bases, leaving 10 bases between the germline ends. This CDR3 has 11 residues. Looked up from germline, CDR1 is SGHTA and CDR2 is FQGNSA. CDR3 sequence reads: CASSLARDLYF. CDR3 bases: TGTGCCAGCAGCTTAGCTAGGGACTTATACTTC.

The V and J genes are TRBV7-9 and TRBJ1-1, with D uncertain. The CDR3 contains 16 residues. Germline V gives CDR1 SEHNR, CDR2 FQNEAQ (reference sequence). V was cut by 2 bases and J by 0 bases, with 13 bases left in between. The CDR3 DNA is TGTGCCAGCAGCTTACCGCCCAGGAGTATGAACACTGAAGCTTTCTTT. Residues: CASSLPPRSMNTEAFF.

J is TRBJ2-1 and V is TRBV11-2; the D gene is possibly TRBD2 (5 bases). Trimming removed 8 bases at V and 3 bases at J, with 14 bases between. Germline V CDR1 and CDR2: SGHAT, FQNNGV. The CDR3 is 14 amino acids. CDR3: CASGGRGNYNEQFF. The CDR3 DNA reads TGTGCCAGCGGCGGCCGGGGAAACTACAATGAGCAGTTCTTC.